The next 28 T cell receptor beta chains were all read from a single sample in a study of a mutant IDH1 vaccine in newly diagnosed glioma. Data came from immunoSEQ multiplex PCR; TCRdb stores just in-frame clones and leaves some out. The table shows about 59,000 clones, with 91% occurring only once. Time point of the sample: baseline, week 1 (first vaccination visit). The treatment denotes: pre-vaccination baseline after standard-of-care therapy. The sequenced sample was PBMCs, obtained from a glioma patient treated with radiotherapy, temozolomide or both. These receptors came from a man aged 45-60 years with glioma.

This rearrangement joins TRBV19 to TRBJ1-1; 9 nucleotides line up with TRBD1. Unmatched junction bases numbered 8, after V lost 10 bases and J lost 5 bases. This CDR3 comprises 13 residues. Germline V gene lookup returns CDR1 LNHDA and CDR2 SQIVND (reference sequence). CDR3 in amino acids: CATSGQGLTEAFF. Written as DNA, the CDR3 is TGTGCCACCTCGGGACAGGGACTTACTGAAGCTTTCTTT.

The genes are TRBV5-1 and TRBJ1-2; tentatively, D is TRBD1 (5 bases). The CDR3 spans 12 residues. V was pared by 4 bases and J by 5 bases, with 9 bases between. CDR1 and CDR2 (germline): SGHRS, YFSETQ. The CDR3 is CASSPGQYGYTF. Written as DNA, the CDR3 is TGCGCCAGCAGCCCAGGGCAGTATGGCTACACCTTC.

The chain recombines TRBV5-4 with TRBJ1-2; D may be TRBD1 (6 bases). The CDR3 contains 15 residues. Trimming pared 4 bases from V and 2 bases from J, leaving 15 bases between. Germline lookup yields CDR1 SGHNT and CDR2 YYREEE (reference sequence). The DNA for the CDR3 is TGTGCCAGCAGCCAACGGGGGCAGGCGAACTATGGCTACACCTTC. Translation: CASSQRGQANYGYTF.

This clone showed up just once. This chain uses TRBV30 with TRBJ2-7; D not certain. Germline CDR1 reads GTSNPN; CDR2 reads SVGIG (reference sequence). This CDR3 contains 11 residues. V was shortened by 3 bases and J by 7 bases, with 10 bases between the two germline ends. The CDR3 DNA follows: TGTGCCTGGAGGATCGAGACAGAGCAGTACTTC. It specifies CAWRIETEQYF.

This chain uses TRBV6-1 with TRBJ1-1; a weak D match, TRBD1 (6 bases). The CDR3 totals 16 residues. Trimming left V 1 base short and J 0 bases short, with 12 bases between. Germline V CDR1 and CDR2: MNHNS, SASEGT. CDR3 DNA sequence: TGTGCCAGCAGTGAAGATTTAGGGGGGTTGAACACTGAAGCTTTCTTT. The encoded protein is CASSEDLGGLNTEAFF.

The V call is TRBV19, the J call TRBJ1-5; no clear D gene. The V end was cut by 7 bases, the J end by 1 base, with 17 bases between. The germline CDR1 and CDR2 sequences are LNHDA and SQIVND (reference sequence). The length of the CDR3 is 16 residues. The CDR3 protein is CASILGGGISNQPQHF. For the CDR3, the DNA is TGTGCCAGTATATTAGGCGGCGGAATAAGCAATCAGCCCCAGCATTTT.

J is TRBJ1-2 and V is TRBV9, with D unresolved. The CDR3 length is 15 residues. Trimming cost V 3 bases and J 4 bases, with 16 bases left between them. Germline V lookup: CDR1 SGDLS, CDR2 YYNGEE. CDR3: CASSESSGYGYGYTF. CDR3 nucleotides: TGTGCCAGCAGCGAATCGTCGGGGTACGGCTATGGCTACACCTTC.

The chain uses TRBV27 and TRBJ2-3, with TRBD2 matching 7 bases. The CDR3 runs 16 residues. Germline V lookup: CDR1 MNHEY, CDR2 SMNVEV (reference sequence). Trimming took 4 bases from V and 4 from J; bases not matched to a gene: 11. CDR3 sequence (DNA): TGTGCCAGCAGTTCCGCCGGGGCGGGAGAGGCAGATACGCAGTATTTT. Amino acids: CASSSAGAGEADTQYF.

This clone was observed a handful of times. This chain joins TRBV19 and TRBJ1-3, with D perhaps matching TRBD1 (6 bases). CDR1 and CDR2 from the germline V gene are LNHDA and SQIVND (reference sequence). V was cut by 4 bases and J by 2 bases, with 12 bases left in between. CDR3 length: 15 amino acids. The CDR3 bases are TGTGCCAGTAGTACGCTCCGGGACACTGGAAACACCATATATTTT. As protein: CASSTLRDTGNTIYF.

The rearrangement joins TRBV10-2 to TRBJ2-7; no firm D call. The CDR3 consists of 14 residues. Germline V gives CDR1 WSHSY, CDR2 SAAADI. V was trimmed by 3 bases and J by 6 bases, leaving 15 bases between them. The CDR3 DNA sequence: TGCGCCAGCAGTGACCCGGCGGTGGCTGCCGAGCAGTACTTC. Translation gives CASSDPAVAAEQYF.

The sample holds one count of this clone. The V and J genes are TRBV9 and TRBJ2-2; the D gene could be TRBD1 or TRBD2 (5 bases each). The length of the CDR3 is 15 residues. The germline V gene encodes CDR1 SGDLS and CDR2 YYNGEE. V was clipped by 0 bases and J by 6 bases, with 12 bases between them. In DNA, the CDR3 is TGTGCCAGCAGCGTAGCAGTTGGGGACCCCGGGGAGCTGTTTTTT. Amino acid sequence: CASSVAVGDPGELFF.

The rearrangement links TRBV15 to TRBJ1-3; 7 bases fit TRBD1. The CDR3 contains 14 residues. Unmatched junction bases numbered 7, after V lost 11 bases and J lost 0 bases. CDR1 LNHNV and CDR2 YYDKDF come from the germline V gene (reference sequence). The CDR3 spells CAARDSLSGNTIYF. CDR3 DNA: TGTGCCGCCCGGGACAGCCTCTCTGGAAACACCATATATTTT.

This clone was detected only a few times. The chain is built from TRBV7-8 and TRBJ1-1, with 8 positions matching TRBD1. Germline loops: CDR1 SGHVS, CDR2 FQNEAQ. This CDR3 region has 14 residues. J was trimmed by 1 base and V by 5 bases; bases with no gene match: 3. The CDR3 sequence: CASSVDRGNTEAFF. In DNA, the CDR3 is TGTGCCAGCAGCGTCGACAGGGGGAACACTGAAGCTTTCTTT.

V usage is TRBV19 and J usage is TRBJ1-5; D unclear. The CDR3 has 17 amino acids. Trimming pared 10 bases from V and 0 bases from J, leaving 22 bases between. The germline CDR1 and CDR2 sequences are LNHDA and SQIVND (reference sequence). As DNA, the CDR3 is TGTGCCAAAGAGGGCTGGGTAGTGGAGCTTAGCAATCAGCCCCAGCATTTT. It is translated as CAKEGWVVELSNQPQHF.

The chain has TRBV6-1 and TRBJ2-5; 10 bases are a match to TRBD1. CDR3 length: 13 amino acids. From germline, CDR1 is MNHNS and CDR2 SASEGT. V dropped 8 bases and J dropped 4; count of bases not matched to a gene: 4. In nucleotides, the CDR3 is TGTGCCAGCGAGGGACAGGGGTTAGAGACCCAGTACTTC. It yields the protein CASEGQGLETQYF.

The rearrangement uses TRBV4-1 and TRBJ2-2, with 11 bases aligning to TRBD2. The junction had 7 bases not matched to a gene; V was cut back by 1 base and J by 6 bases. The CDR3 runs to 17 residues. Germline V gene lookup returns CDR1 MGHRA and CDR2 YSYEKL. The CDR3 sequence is CASSQVSGRADAGELFF. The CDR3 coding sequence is TGCGCCAGCAGCCAAGTTAGCGGGAGGGCCGATGCCGGGGAGCTGTTTTTT.

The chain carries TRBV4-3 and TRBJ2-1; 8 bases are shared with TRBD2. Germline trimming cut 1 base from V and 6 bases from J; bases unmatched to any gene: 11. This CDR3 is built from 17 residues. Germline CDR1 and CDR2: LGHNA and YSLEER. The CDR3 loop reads CASSQGWERETGNEQFF. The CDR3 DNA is TGCGCCAGCAGCCAAGGGTGGGAGCGGGAGACCGGCAATGAGCAGTTCTTC.

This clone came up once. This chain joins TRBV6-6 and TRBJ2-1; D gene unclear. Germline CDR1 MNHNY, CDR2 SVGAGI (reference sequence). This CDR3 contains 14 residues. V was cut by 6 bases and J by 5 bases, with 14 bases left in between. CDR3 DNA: TGTGCCAGCAGCCATCCAGGACGGGACAATGAGCAGTTCTTC. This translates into CASSHPGRDNEQFF.

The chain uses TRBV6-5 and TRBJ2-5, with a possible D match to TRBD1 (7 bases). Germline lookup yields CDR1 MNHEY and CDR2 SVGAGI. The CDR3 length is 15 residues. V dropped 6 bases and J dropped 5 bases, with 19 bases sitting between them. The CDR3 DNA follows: TGTGCCAGCAGCCAGGGGGGACAGAGGTTTGAGACCCAGTACTTC. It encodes CASSQGGQRFETQYF.

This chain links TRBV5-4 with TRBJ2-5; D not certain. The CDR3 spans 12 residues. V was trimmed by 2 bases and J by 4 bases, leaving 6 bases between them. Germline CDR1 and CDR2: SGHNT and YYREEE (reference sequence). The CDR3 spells CASSLMSETQYF. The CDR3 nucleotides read TGTGCCAGCAGCTTAATGTCAGAGACCCAGTACTTC.

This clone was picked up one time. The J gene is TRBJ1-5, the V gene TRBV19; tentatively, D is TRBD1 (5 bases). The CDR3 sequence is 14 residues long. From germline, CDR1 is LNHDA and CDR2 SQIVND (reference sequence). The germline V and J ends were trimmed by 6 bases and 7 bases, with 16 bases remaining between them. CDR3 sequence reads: CASSFQGIVQPQHF. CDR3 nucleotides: TGTGCCAGTAGCTTTCAGGGAATCGTGCAGCCCCAGCATTTT. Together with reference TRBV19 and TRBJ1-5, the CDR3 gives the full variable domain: DGGITQSPKYLFRKEGQNVTLSCEQNLNHDAMYWYRQDPGQGLRLIYYSQIVNDFQKGDIAEGYSVSREKKESFPLTVTSAQKNPTAFYLCASSFQGIVQPQHFGDGTRLSIL.

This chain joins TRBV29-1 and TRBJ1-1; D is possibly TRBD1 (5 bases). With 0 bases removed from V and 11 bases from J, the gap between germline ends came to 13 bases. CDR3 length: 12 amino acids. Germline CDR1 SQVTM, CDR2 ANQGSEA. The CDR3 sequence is CSVEDRSGLAFF. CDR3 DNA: TGCAGCGTTGAAGATAGGTCAGGGTTGGCTTTCTTT.

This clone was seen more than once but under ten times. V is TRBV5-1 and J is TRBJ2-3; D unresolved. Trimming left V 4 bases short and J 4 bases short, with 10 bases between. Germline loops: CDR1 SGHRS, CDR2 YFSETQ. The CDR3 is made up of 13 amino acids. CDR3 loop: CASSGLMPDTQYF. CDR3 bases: TGCGCCAGCAGCGGCCTGATGCCAGATACGCAGTATTTT.

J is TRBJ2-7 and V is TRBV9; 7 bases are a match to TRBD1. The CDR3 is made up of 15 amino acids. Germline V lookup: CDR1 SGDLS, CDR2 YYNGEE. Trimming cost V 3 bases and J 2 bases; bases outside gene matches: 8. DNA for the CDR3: TGTGCCAGCAGCGGGCGACAGGGTATAACCTACGAGCAGTACTTC. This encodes CASSGRQGITYEQYF.

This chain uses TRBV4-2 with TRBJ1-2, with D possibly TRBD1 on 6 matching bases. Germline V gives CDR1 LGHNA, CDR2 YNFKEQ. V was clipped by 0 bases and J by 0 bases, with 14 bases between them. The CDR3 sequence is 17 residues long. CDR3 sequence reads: CASSQDSGQKANYGYTF. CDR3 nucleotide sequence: TGTGCCAGCAGCCAAGATTCCGGACAGAAGGCTAACTATGGCTACACCTTC.

In DNA, the CDR3 is TGTGCCAGCAGCTTGCCAGGGCACGAGCAGTACTTC. Amino acid sequence: CASSLPGHEQYF. The chain recombines TRBV5-4 with TRBJ2-7; a weak D match, TRBD1 (5 bases). The CDR3 is 12 residues long. Germline V gene sequence: CDR1 SGHNT, CDR2 YYREEE (reference sequence). Trimming cost V 1 base and J 5 bases, with 7 bases left between them.

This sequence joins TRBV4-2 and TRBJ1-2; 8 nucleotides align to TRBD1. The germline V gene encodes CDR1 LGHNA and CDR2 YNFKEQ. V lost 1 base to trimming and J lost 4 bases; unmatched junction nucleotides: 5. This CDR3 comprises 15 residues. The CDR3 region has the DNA TGTGCCAGCAGCCAAGGGTCAGGGGGCGTCTATGGCTACACCTTC. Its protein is CASSQGSGGVYGYTF.

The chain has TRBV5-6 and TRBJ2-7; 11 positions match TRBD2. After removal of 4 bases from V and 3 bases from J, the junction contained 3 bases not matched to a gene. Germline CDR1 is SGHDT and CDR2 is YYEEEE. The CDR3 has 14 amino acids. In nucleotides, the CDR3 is TGTGCCAGCAGCCCGACTAGCGGGGACTACGAGCAGTACTTC. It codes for CASSPTSGDYEQYF.